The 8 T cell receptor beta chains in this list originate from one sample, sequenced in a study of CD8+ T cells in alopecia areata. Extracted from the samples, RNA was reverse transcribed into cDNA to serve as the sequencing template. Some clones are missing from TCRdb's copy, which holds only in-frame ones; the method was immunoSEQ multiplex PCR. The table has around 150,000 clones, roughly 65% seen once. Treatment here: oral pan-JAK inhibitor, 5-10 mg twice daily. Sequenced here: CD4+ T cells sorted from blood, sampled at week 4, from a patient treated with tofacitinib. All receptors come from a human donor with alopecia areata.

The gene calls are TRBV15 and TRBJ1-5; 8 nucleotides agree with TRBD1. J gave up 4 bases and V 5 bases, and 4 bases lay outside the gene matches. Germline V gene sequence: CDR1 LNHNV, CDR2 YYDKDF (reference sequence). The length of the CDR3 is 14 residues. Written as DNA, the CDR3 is TGTGCCACCAGCGGGGGACAGGAAAATCAGCCCCAGCATTTT. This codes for CATSGGQENQPQHF.

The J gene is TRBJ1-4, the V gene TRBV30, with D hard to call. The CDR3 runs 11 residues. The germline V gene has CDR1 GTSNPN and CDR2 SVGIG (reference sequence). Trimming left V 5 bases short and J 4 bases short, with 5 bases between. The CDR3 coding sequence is TGTGCCTGGGGACTTAATGAAAAACTGTTTTTT. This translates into CAWGLNEKLFF.

The CDR3 is CSAKGNTEAFF. CDR3 bases: TGCAGTGCTAAGGGGAACACTGAAGCTTTCTTT. This sequence joins TRBV20-1 and TRBJ1-1; D remains ambiguous. V was trimmed by 4 bases and J by 1 base, leaving 4 bases between them. This CDR3 has 11 amino acids. Germline V gene data show CDR1 as DFQATT and CDR2 as SNEGSKA (reference sequence).

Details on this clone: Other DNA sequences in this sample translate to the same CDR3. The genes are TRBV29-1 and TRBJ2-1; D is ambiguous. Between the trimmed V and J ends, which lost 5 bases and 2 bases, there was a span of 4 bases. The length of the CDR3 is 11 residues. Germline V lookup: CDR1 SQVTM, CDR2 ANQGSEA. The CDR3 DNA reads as TGCAGCGTTCGTCCCTACAATGAGCAGTTCTTC. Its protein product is CSVRPYNEQFF.

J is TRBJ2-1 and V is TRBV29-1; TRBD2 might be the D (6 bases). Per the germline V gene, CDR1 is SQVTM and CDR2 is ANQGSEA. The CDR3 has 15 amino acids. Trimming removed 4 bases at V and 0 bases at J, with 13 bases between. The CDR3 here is CSVVGGPRSYNEQFF. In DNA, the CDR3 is TGCAGCGTTGTGGGGGGACCCCGCTCCTACAATGAGCAGTTCTTC.

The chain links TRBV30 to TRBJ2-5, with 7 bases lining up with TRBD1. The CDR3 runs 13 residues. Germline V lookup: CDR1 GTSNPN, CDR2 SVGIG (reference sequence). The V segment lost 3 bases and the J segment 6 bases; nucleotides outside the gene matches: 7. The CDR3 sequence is CAWREGGAKTQYF. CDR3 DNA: TGTGCCTGGAGGGAAGGGGGCGCGAAGACCCAGTACTTC.

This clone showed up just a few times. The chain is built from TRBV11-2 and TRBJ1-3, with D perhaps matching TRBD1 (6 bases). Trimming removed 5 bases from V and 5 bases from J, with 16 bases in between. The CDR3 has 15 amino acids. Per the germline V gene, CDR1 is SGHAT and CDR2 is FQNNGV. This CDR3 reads CASSRVGGARNTIYF. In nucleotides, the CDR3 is TGTGCCAGCAGCCGGGTAGGGGGAGCCAGAAACACCATATATTTT.

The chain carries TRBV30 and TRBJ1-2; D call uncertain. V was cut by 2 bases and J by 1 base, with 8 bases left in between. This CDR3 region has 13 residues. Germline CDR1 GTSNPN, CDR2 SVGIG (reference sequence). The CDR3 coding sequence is TGTGCCTGGAGTATCGGAATTAACTATGGCTACACCTTC. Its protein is CAWSIGINYGYTF.